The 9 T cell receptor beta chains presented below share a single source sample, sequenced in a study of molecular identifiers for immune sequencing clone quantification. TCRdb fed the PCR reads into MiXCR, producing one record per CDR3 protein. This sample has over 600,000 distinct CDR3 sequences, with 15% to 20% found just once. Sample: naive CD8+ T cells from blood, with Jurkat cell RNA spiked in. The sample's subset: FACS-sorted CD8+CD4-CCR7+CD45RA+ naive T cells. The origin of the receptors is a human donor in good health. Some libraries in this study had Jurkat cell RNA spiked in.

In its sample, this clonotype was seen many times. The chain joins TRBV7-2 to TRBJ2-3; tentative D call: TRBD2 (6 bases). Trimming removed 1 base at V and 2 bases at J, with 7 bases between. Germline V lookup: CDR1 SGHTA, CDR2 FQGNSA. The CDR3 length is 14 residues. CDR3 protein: CASSLGLDTDTQYF. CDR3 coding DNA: TGTGCCAGCAGCTTAGGACTAGACACAGATACGCAGTATTTT.

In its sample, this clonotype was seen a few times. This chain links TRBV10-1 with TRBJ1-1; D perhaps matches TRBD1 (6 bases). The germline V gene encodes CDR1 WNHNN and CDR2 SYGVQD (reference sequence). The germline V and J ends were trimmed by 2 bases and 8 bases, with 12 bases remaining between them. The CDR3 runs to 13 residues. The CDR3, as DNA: TGCGCCAGCAGTGAGATTTGGGGACAAGAAGCTTTCTTT. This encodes CASSEIWGQEAFF.

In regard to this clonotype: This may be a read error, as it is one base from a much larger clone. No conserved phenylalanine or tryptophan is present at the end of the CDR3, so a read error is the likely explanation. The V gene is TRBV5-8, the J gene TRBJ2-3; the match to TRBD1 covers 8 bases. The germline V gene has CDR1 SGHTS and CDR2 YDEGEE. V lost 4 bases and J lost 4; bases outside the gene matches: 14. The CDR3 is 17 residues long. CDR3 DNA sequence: TGTGCCAGCAGCCCCGAAGGGGCAGGGGGCTCATCAGATACGCAGTATCTT. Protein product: CASSPEGAGGSSDTQYL.

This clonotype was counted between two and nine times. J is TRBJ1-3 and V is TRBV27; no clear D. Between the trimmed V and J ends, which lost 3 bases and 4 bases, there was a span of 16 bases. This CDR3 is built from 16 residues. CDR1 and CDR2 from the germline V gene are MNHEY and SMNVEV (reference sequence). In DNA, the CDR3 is TGTGCCAGCAGTTTGCTGGTGTCAGACGAGGGAAACACCATATATTTT. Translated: CASSLLVSDEGNTIYF.

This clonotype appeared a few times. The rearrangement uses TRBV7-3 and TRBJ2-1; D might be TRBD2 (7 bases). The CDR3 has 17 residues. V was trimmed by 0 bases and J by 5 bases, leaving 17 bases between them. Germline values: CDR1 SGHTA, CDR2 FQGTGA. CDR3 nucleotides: TGTGCCAGCAGCTTAACGGGGGGCCTAGCGGCGAACAATGAGCAGTTCTTC. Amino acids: CASSLTGGLAANNEQFF.

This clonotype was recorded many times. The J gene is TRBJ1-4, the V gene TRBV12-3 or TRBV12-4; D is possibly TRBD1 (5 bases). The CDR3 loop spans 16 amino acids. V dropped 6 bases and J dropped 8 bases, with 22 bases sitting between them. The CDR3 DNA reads TGTGCCAGCAGCCCTTTTGTCGACAGAAAGAGGGAAAAACTGTTTTTT. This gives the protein CASSPFVDRKREKLFF.

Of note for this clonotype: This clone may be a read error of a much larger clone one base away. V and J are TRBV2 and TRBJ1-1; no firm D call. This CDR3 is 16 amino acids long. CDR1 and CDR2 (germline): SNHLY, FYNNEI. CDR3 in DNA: TGTGCTACGTTTGAGGCGGCAAGGAGTATGAACACTGAAGCTTTCTTT. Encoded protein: CATFEAARSMNTEAFF.

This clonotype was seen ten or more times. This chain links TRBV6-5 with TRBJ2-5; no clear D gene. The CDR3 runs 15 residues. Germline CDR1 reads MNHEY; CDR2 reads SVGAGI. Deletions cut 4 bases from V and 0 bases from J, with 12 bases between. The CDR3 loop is CASSLTTQYQETQYF. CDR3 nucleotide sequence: TGTGCCAGCAGTTTGACGACCCAGTACCAAGAGACCCAGTACTTC.

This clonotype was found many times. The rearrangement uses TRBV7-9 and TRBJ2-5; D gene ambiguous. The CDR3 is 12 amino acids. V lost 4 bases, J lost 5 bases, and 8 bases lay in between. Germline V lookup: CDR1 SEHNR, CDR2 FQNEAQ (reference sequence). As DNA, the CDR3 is TGTGCCAGCAGCTCCACCTGGGAGACCCAGTACTTC. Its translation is CASSSTWETQYF.